These T cell receptor beta chains were read from a single sample in a study of shared clonotypes between healthy human individuals. Measured with immunoSEQ multiplex PCR; TCRdb has only the in-frame clones, and not every one. The table includes fewer than 1.8 million clones, 98% detected once. The sequenced sample consisted of naive CD4+ T cells sorted from blood. These receptors all come from a young man in good health. Each CDR3 is given with its conserved first and last residue. D genes are given only for firm matches. Expanded clones get a size class; other rows say once, few or many, or leave the size out.

j_call,v_call,d_call,clone_size,cdr3_length,cdr3_nt,cdr3_aa
TRBJ2-7,TRBV10-3,NA,NA,14,TGTGCCATCAGTGACCCTCGACGATCCTACGAGCAGTACTTC,CAISDPRRSYEQYF
TRBJ2-2,TRBV14,NA,NA,13,TGTGCCAGCCTCGGGGAACCTGAGCGGGAGCTGTTTTTT,CASLGEPERELFF
TRBJ2-3,TRBV30,TRBD1,NA,17,TGTGCCTGGGGACAGGGGGCTCTCAGCTTTCGTCCAGATACGCAGTATTTT,CAWGQGALSFRPDTQYF
TRBJ1-2,TRBV21-1,NA,NA,14,TGTGCCAGCAACCTGGCCGGGAGAAACTATGGCTACACCTTC,CASNLAGRNYGYTF
TRBJ2-3,TRBV11-2,TRBD1,NA,16,TGTGCCAGCAGCTCCGGGACAGGGTGGTACACAGATACGCAGTATTTT,CASSSGTGWYTDTQYF
TRBJ1-1,TRBV5-1,TRBD1,NA,16,TGCGCCAGCAGCCGACCGGGGACAGGAGATAACACTGAAGCTTTCTTT,CASSRPGTGDNTEAFF
TRBJ2-5,TRBV10-1,TRBD2,NA,13,TGCGCCAGCAGCGGCGGGACTAGCGGACCCCAGTACTTC,CASSGGTSGPQYF
TRBJ2-7,TRBV27,NA,NA,15,TGTGCCAGCAGTTTAAGGGGGACTGACGATTACGAGCAGTACTTC,CASSLRGTDDYEQYF
TRBJ2-7,TRBV25-1,NA,NA,13,TGTGCCAGCAGTGGGCTACGCCGATACGAGCAGTACTTC,CASSGLRRYEQYF
TRBJ2-7,TRBV7-2,NA,NA,14,TGTGCCAGCAGCTTGTTAATGAGCTCCTACGAGCAGTACTTC,CASSLLMSSYEQYF
TRBJ2-7,TRBV19,TRBD1,NA,15,TGTGCCAGTAGTACCTTATATGGACAGGCCTACGAGCAGTACTTC,CASSTLYGQAYEQYF
TRBJ2-1,TRBV18,NA,NA,13,TGTGCTAGTACTGAGGGCCCTTACAATGAGCAGTTCTTC,CASTEGPYNEQFF
TRBJ2-7,TRBV5-1,NA,NA,13,TGCGCCAGCAGCTTGGCCCGGAGGGACGAGCAGTACTTC,CASSLARRDEQYF
TRBJ1-1,TRBV9,NA,NA,13,TGTGCCAGCAGCGTTAGTGAAAACACTGAAGCTTTCTTT,CASSVSENTEAFF
TRBJ2-5,TRBV9,NA,NA,13,TGTGCCAGCAGCGTCTCAGTCTTGGAGACCCAGTACTTC,CASSVSVLETQYF
TRBJ2-1,TRBV4-1,NA,NA,16,TGCGCCAGCAGCCAATCGCGCCCGAGCTCCTACAATGAGCAGTTCTTC,CASSQSRPSSYNEQFF
TRBJ1-5,TRBV6-5,TRBD1,NA,12,TGTGCCAGCAGTCCAAGACAGGGGGGCGAGCATTTT,CASSPRQGGEHF
TRBJ2-7,TRBV27,TRBD1,NA,13,TGTGCCAGCAGTTGGACAGGGGTCAGCGAGCAGTACTTC,CASSWTGVSEQYF
TRBJ2-7,TRBV5-5,NA,NA,14,TGTGCCAGCAGCTGGGACCCCCATGAGGGCGAGCAGTACTTC,CASSWDPHEGEQYF
TRBJ1-1,TRBV5-1,NA,NA,14,TGCGCCAGCAGCTTAGGTCCCCCAGGCACTGAAGCTTTCTTT,CASSLGPPGTEAFF
TRBJ2-2,TRBV2,TRBD1,NA,16,TGTGCCAGCAGTGCGTTGGGACAGGGGTCTACCGGGGAGCTGTTTTTT,CASSALGQGSTGELFF
TRBJ2-3,TRBV6-6,NA,NA,12,TGCGCCCTCGGGGTCACTACAGATACGCAGTATTTT,CALGVTTDTQYF
TRBJ2-1,TRBV7-2,NA,NA,15,TGTGCCAGCAGGACGGCGGCGGGGGCTGGGGGTGAGCAGTTCTTC,CASRTAAGAGGEQFF
TRBJ2-5,TRBV29-1,NA,NA,12,TGCAGCGTCAGGCTCTATCAAGAGACCCAGTACTTC,CSVRLYQETQYF
TRBJ1-3,TRBV11-3,NA,NA,12,TGTGCCAGCTCCTTGGACAGAAACACCATATATTTT,CASSLDRNTIYF
TRBJ2-1,TRBV18,TRBD2,NA,17,TGTGCCAGCTCACCGATGGGGCTAGCGGGAGACCAGTATGAGCAGTTCTTC,CASSPMGLAGDQYEQFF
TRBJ1-2,TRBV5-1,NA,NA,14,TGCGCCAGTACCCCTAGCACAGGCAACTATGGCTACACCTTC,CASTPSTGNYGYTF
TRBJ2-5,TRBV28,TRBD1,NA,14,TGTGCCAGCAGTTTTACAGGGGCCCAAGAGACCCAGTACTTC,CASSFTGAQETQYF
TRBJ2-2,TRBV29-1,NA,NA,14,TGCAGCGTTGCGGGAATTACGAACACCGGGGAGCTGTTTTTT,CSVAGITNTGELFF
TRBJ2-7,TRBV18,NA,NA,14,TGTGCCAGCTCAGAACTGGCGGGGGCCGCCGAGCAGTACTTC,CASSELAGAAEQYF
TRBJ2-2,TRBV29-1,NA,NA,14,TGCAGCGTTGACGACAGTCTGGCGAGTGGGGAGCTGTTTTTT,CSVDDSLASGELFF
TRBJ2-6,TRBV28,NA,once,14,TGTGCCAGCAGTTTTGATTTTGGGGCCAACGTCCTGACTTTC,CASSFDFGANVLTF
TRBJ2-1,TRBV14,TRBD2,once,16,TGTGCCAGCAGCCCGTTCGGGGGGGGCTCCTACAATGAGCAGTTCTTC,CASSPFGGGSYNEQFF
TRBJ2-3,TRBV5-1,NA,once,13,TGCGCCAGCAGCTCCATCCCCACAGATACGCAGTATTTT,CASSSIPTDTQYF
TRBJ2-7,TRBV7-9,TRBD1,NA,13,TGTGCCAGCAAGCAGACAGGGGACTACGAGCAGTACTTC,CASKQTGDYEQYF
TRBJ1-1,TRBV7-6,NA,NA,13,TGTGCCAGCAGCTTAGGTTTGGGTTCCGGAGCTTTCTTT,CASSLGLGSGAFF
TRBJ2-3,TRBV5-5,TRBD2,once,16,TGTGCCAGCAGCTTGGGCGGGAGACCTGGGGCAGATACGCAGTATTTT,CASSLGGRPGADTQYF
TRBJ2-7,TRBV2,TRBD1,NA,15,TGTGCCAGCAGTGACCAGGGGGCACTCGGGTACGAGCAGTACTTC,CASSDQGALGYEQYF
TRBJ1-1,TRBV18,NA,NA,15,TGTGCCAGCTCACCACGATCATTGGATAACACTGAAGCTTTCTTT,CASSPRSLDNTEAFF
TRBJ2-2,TRBV5-6,NA,NA,15,TGTGCCAGCAGCGTAGGGACTCTCAGTTCCGGGGAGCTGTTTTTT,CASSVGTLSSGELFF
TRBJ2-7,TRBV6-5,TRBD2,NA,13,TGTGCCAGCGCCGGGACTAGCGGGAGAGAGCAGTACTTC,CASAGTSGREQYF
TRBJ1-1,TRBV2,NA,once,14,TGTGCCAGCAGTGAAGCCCTAAGGGGGGCTGAAGCTTTCTTT,CASSEALRGAEAFF
TRBJ1-5,TRBV2,NA,NA,13,TGTGCCAGCAGTGAACTCAGGAATCAGCCCCAGCATTTT,CASSELRNQPQHF
TRBJ1-2,TRBV14,NA,NA,14,TGTGCCAGCAGCCAAGATATGGGGATACGTGGCTACACCTTC,CASSQDMGIRGYTF